This TCR beta chain is from a study of patients and donors after allogeneic stem cell transplantation. In TCRdb, the RT-PCR reads were re-called with MiXCR into one record per CDR3 protein. The sample yields around 150,000 distinct CDR3 sequences, around 28% seen once. The V and J ends lost 5 bases and 3 bases, in that order; junction bases with no gene match: 10. CDR3 length equals 15 residues. CDR1 and CDR2 from the germline V gene are KGHSH and LQKENI. The clonotype originates from a human donor who was either an allogeneic HSCT recipient or a stem cell or donor lymphocyte infusion donor (not recorded which). It is not recorded whose cells these are; they may come from a transplant donor. The genes are TRBV18 and TRBJ2-7; 7 bases are shared with TRBD1. The sample consisted of blood, either unsorted or a sorted T cell fraction (not recorded which). This CDR3 is CASSTRTGLLYEQYF. The CDR3 nucleotides are TGTGCCAGCTCAACACGGACAGGCCTACTCTACGAGCAGTACTTC.